Below, one T cell receptor (beta chain) is given with its context. It lacks a known antigen. The junction departs from germline at one end; a sequencing error may be responsible. Taken from the germline V gene, the CDR1 and CDR2 loops are SGDLS and YYNGEE. From the cysteine through the phenylalanine, the CDR3 covers 17 amino acids. Only the CDR3 part of the read is kept: 51 bases, read in frame from the first base. This entry belongs to a study of control samples from healthy donors and cancer patients (TCRdb year 2020). The library was produced with the immunoSEQ multiplex PCR assay. In its TCRdb copy, this immuneACCESS table keeps in-frame sequences only and misses some clones. Where compared with another copy, unresolved V genes explain less than half of these, and the others have no known cause. The sample records some 120,000 clones, roughly 91% of which are singletons. 1.5% to 2% of the sample is in the top ten clones.

What was sequenced was PBMCs. The chain was built from TRBV9 and TRBJ2-4; TRBD1 lines up with 10 middle nucleotides. The receptor was derived from a middle-aged man with head and neck cancer. The encoded CDR3 is CARSVAAGQGSQNIQYF. The sequenced DNA: TGTGCCCGCAGCGTCGCTGCGGGACAGGGGTCCCAAAACATTCAGTACTTC. The variable domain in full, with residues beyond the CDR3 obtained from the reference TRBV9 and TRBJ2-4 genes, is DSGVTQTPKHLITATGQRVTLRCSPRSGDLSVYWYQQSLDQGLQFLIQYYNGEERAKGNILERFSAQQFPDLHSELNLSSLELGDSALYFCARSVAAGQGSQNIQYFGAGTRLSVL.